This entry lists 8 T cell receptor beta chains sequenced from one sample in a study of Tregs in tolerant kidney transplant recipients. Sequencing used immunoSEQ multiplex PCR; TCRdb keeps in-frame clones, though not all of them. The sample table sets out roughly 48,000 clones. This material consisted of CD4+ T cells from blood, taken before the transplant. These receptors were collected from a human donor who received a combined kidney and bone marrow transplant.

Turning to this clone: Read coverage stops 3 residues before the CDR3 terminus; the germline J gene supplies the remainder. The V call is TRBV19, the J call TRBJ2-3; the D is unclear. CDR3 length: 12 residues. The V end was cut by 6 bases, the J end by 1 base, with 5 bases between. The germline V gene encodes CDR1 LNHDA and CDR2 SQIVND (reference sequence). The DNA read from the CDR3 is TGTGCCAGTAGGGCCGGCACAGATACG. Translation: CASRAGTDT. In full, the CDR3 reads CASRAGTDTQYF. Supplemented by reference TRBV19 and TRBJ2-3, the full variable domain reads DGGITQSPKYLFRKEGQNVTLSCEQNLNHDAMYWYRQDPGQGLRLIYYSQIVNDFQKGDIAEGYSVSREKKESFPLTVTSAQKNPTAFYLCASRAGTDTQYFGPGTRLTVL.

About this clone itself: The sequence runs out 3 residues before the end of the CDR3; the remainder is reconstructed from the germline J gene. This sequence joins TRBV5-3 and TRBJ2-1; unclear D gene. TRBV5-3 is an ORF, and what it does is uncertain. The CDR3 length is 12 residues. V dropped 1 base and J dropped 7 bases, with 6 bases sitting between them. CDR3 bases read: TGTGCCAGAAGCTTGAACGGGAATGAG. Protein sequence: CARSLNGNE. The CDR3 as a whole reads CARSLNGNEQFF.

About this clone itself: Read coverage stops 3 residues before the CDR3 terminus; the germline J gene supplies the remainder. V gene TRBV20-1 combines with J gene TRBJ2-6; D remains ambiguous. Germline CDR1 and CDR2: DFQATT and SNEGSKA (reference sequence). Trimming took 6 bases from V and 2 from J, leaving 14 bases between them. CDR3 length: 15 residues. Partial CDR3 DNA: TGCAGTGCATCCCTTCTTGGGCCTGGGGCCAACGTC. Amino acids: CSASLLGPGANV. The entire CDR3 sequence reads CSASLLGPGANVLTF.

In regard to this clone: The CDR3 extends 3 residues past the end of the read, so its final part is completed from the germline J gene. V is TRBV2 and J is TRBJ2-5; D perhaps matches TRBD1 (5 bases). Germline V CDR1 and CDR2: SNHLY, FYNNEI. The CDR3 has 16 amino acids. V was clipped by 3 bases and J by 1 base, with 15 bases between them. CDR3 DNA (partial): TGTGCCAGCAGTGAGCATTTAGGGGTGGGCCAAGAGACC. This sequence encodes CASSEHLGVGQET. The whole CDR3 region reads CASSEHLGVGQETQYF.

Note on this clone: The read halts 3 residues ahead of the CDR3 end, with the missing end drawn from the germline J gene. V and J are TRBV4-2 and TRBJ1-5; 11 nucleotides agree with TRBD1. Germline assignment: CDR1 LGHNA and CDR2 YNFKEQ. CDR3 length: 15 amino acids. J was trimmed by 4 bases and V by 5 bases; bases with no gene match: 4. This chain's CDR3 is CASSAGTGGNQPQHF. The CDR3 DNA, read in part, is TGTGCCAGCAGCGCCGGGACAGGGGGTAATCAGCCC.

In regard to this clone: The read gets to within 3 residues of the CDR3 end, and the germline J gene fills in the rest. This chain joins TRBV30 and TRBJ2-3; 8 bases are a match to TRBD2. After removal of 2 bases from V and 4 bases from J, the junction contained 11 bases not matched to a gene. CDR1 is GTSNPN, CDR2 SVGIG, per germline (reference sequence). The CDR3 sequence is 16 residues long. The DNA read from the CDR3 is TGTGCCTGGAGTTTTAAAGCGGGCGGGGGGCCAGATACG. It encodes CAWSFKAGGGPDT. The entire CDR3 reads CAWSFKAGGGPDTQYF.

Comments on this clone: The sequence runs out 3 residues before the end of the CDR3; the remainder is reconstructed from the germline J gene. The chain employs TRBV7-9 and TRBJ1-2; D not resolved. Germline CDR1 SEHNR, CDR2 FQNEAQ (reference sequence). The CDR3 has 13 residues. V lost 3 bases to trimming and J lost 1 base, with 6 bases between them. CDR3 amino acids: CASSLRVNYGYTF. The sequenced part of the CDR3 DNA is TGTGCCAGCAGCTTGCGGGTTAACTATGGC.

Concerning this clone: The read stops 3 residues short of the end of the CDR3; the missing end is completed from the germline J gene. The chain employs TRBV6-4 and TRBJ1-4; 8 bases line up with TRBD1. The CDR3 covers 19 residues. J lost 0 bases, V lost 2 bases, and 11 bases had no gene match. Per germline, CDR1 MRHNA and CDR2 SNTAGT. CDR3 bases read: TGTGCCAGCAGTGACGGTCAGGGGGCCGGACGTGCAACTAATGAAAAA. It is translated as CASSDGQGAGRATNEK. The whole CDR3 protein is CASSDGQGAGRATNEKLFF.